The 24 T cell receptor beta chains below were found in one sample sequenced in a study of blood T cell repertoires in COVID-19. Profiling relied on immunoSEQ multiplex PCR, and the TCRdb table lists in-frame clones only, not all of them. The sample lists 130,000 or so clones, about 72% seen once, with approximately 1.9% in the top ten. The sequenced sample was peripheral blood. All receptors derive from a woman aged 65 to 85 with acute or convalescent COVID-19.

The V and J genes are TRBV7-3 and TRBJ2-1, with TRBD1 identical over 8 bases. CDR1 and CDR2 (germline): SGHTA, FQGTGA. V trimming: 0 bases; J trimming: 8 bases; junction bases outside the gene matches: 6. This CDR3 region has 15 residues. CDR3 DNA sequence: TGTGCCAGCAGCTTAACGGCAGGGGGCCTACATGAGCAGTTCTTC. It specifies CASSLTAGGLHEQFF.

V and J are TRBV20-1 and TRBJ2-1; D may be TRBD2 (6 bases). Trimming left V 3 bases short and J 5 bases short, with 14 bases between. CDR1 and CDR2 from the germline V gene are DFQATT and SNEGSKA (reference sequence). The length of the CDR3 is 14 residues. The CDR3 spells CSASGGGSNNEQFF. CDR3 DNA: TGCAGTGCTAGTGGTGGGGGGTCAAACAATGAGCAGTTCTTC.

The genes are TRBV4-1 and TRBJ1-6, with D possibly being TRBD1 (6 bases). The CDR3 is 15 residues long. V shed 3 bases and J shed 7 bases, with 13 bases lying between them. The germline V gene has CDR1 MGHRA and CDR2 YSYEKL. The DNA of the CDR3 is TGCGCCAGCAGCCACCCCACAGGGAGAAATTCACCCCTCCACTTT. Translating gives CASSHPTGRNSPLHF.

The gene calls are TRBV19 and TRBJ2-1; TRBD2 matches 7 bases. Trimming at V came to 5 bases and at J to 9 bases, leaving 4 bases not matched to a gene. The CDR3 is 12 residues long. Germline V lookup: CDR1 LNHDA, CDR2 SQIVND (reference sequence). The CDR3 DNA reads as TGTGCCAGTAGTTCGCAGCGGGGTGAGCAGTTCTTC. Translated, it gives CASSSQRGEQFF.

The gene calls are TRBV7-9 and TRBJ1-1; possibly TRBD1 for D (5 bases). The CDR3 sequence is 11 residues long. Germline loops: CDR1 SEHNR, CDR2 FQNEAQ (reference sequence). Trimming took 5 bases from V and 5 from J, leaving 6 bases between them. CDR3 in DNA: TGTGCCAGCAGCCCAGGGACTGAAGCTTTCTTT. Protein product: CASSPGTEAFF.

This clone occurred a few times. V gene TRBV11-1 combines with J gene TRBJ2-7; TRBD2 agrees at 12 bases. The CDR3 runs 13 residues. Germline lookup yields CDR1 SGHAT and CDR2 FQDESV (reference sequence). V was pared by 8 bases and J by 1 base, with 0 bases of the junction left unmatched. The CDR3 nucleotides read TGTGCCAGCGGACTAGCGGGGTCCTACGAGCAGTACTTC. Translation gives CASGLAGSYEQYF.

The chain joins TRBV29-1 to TRBJ2-7; D is ambiguous. This CDR3 is 12 amino acids long. The germline CDR1 and CDR2 sequences are SQVTM and ANQGSEA. V lost 4 bases and J lost 2, with 9 bases in between. CDR3 bases: TGCAGCGTTGGTGGCAGAACCTACGAGCAGTACTTC. Protein sequence: CSVGGRTYEQYF.

The CDR3 DNA reads as TGTGCCAGCAGCTTTCCCGGACAGGGTTTAGTCGCGGGAGGGGATACGCAGTATTTT. Its protein is CASSFPGQGLVAGGDTQYF. This chain connects TRBV7-3 to TRBJ2-3; possible D gene TRBD2, 9 bases. The CDR3 is 19 residues long. V dropped 3 bases and J dropped 6 bases, with 28 bases sitting between them. CDR1 is SGHTA, CDR2 FQGTGA, per germline.

V usage is TRBV10-3 and J usage is TRBJ1-2; no firm D call. Trimming took off 6 bases at V and 7 bases at J, with 12 bases between the two ends. Germline CDR1 ENHRY, CDR2 SYGVKD. The CDR3 totals 12 residues. The CDR3 loop is CAIRTSSGGYTF. The CDR3 nucleotides read TGTGCCATCAGAACTTCGTCTGGTGGCTACACCTTC.

The chain is built from TRBV27 and TRBJ1-1; a weak D match, TRBD1 (5 bases). Germline V gene sequence: CDR1 MNHEY, CDR2 SMNVEV (reference sequence). Trimming removed 3 bases at V and 4 bases at J, with 9 bases between. The CDR3 is 13 amino acids. DNA for the CDR3: TGTGCCAGCAGTTTTCAGGGTGGCACTGAAGCTTTCTTT. Translated, it gives CASSFQGGTEAFF.

The chain recombines TRBV3-1 (or the pseudogene TRBV3-2) with TRBJ1-4; TRBD1 might be the D (6 bases). The CDR3 runs 15 residues. Deletions cut 3 bases from V and 4 bases from J, with 12 bases between. In germline, CDR1 is LGHDT, CDR2 YNNKEL (reference sequence). CDR3 region: CASSQYRVYNEKLFF. CDR3 DNA sequence: TGTGCCAGCAGCCAGTACAGGGTCTATAATGAAAAACTGTTTTTT.

The chain links TRBV9 to TRBJ1-4; 8 positions match TRBD1. Losses at the gene ends were 1 base for V and 2 bases for J; bases not matched to a gene: 1. The CDR3 is 15 residues long. The germline CDR1 and CDR2 sequences are SGDLS and YYNGEE. CDR3 nucleotide sequence: TGTGCCAGCAGCGTACGGACAGGGACTAATGAAAAACTGTTTTTT. Translated, it gives CASSVRTGTNEKLFF.

In this sample, this clone turned up a few times. The chain recombines TRBV5-6 with TRBJ1-5; D is ambiguous. Germline CDR1 is SGHDT and CDR2 is YYEEEE. V was pared by 4 bases and J by 3 bases, with 11 bases between. The CDR3 is 14 residues long. The DNA of the CDR3 is TGTGCCAGCAGCCGCGGTCTTAACAATCAGCCCCAGCATTTT. Translating it yields CASSRGLNNQPQHF.

J is TRBJ2-3 and V is TRBV5-1, with 11 bases that match TRBD2. After removal of 4 bases from V and 4 bases from J, the junction contained 2 bases not matched to a gene. Germline V gene lookup returns CDR1 SGHRS and CDR2 YFSETQ. This CDR3 has 14 residues. CDR3 residues: CASSPSGGSDTQYF. In nucleotides, the CDR3 is TGCGCCAGCAGCCCTAGCGGGGGGTCAGATACGCAGTATTTT.

Regarding this clone: The same CDR3 also results from other DNA sequences found in this sample. The CDR3 spells CASSFPAGGTDTQYF. In DNA form, the CDR3 reads TGCGCCAGCAGCTTCCCAGCGGGCGGCACAGATACGCAGTATTTT. The V call is TRBV5-1, the J call TRBJ2-3; tentatively, D is TRBD2 (6 bases). CDR3 length: 15 residues. Trimming stripped 2 bases from V and 1 base from J, with 11 bases between. From germline, CDR1 is SGHRS and CDR2 YFSETQ.

The chain is built from TRBV5-1 and TRBJ1-2; TRBD1 agrees at 11 bases. The CDR3 is made up of 15 amino acids. Germline V lookup: CDR1 SGHRS, CDR2 YFSETQ. The trim removed 0 bases at V and 7 bases at J, leaving 5 bases unmatched. CDR3 residues: CASSLEGQGAIGYTF. The CDR3 DNA sequence: TGCGCCAGCAGCTTGGAAGGACAGGGGGCAATTGGCTACACCTTC.

V and J are TRBV15 and TRBJ1-4; possible D gene TRBD1, 6 bases. Between the trimmed V and J ends, which lost 3 bases and 3 bases, there was a span of 8 bases. CDR1 and CDR2 from the germline V gene are LNHNV and YYDKDF (reference sequence). The CDR3 sequence is 14 residues long. The CDR3 DNA sequence: TGTGCCACCAGCAGGGACAGTTCTAATGAAAAACTGTTTTTT. It yields the protein CATSRDSSNEKLFF. Drawing the rest from reference TRBV15 and TRBJ1-4, the complete variable domain is DAMVIQNPRYQVTQFGKPVTLSCSQTLNHNVMYWYQQKSSQAPKLLFHYYDKDFNNEADTPDNFQSRRPNTSFCFLDIRSPGLGDTAMYLCATSRDSSNEKLFFGSGTQLSVL.

The chain employs TRBV7-8 and TRBJ2-3; a weak D match, TRBD2 (6 bases). The CDR3 is 16 residues long. The V gene lost 1 base and the J gene lost 2 bases, with 13 bases spanning the gap. The V gene's germline CDR1 is SGHVS and CDR2 FQNEAQ. CDR3 coding DNA: TGTGCCAGCAGCTTAGTGGGGGGTCCAAACACAGATACGCAGTATTTT. Encoded protein: CASSLVGGPNTDTQYF.

CDR3 bases: TGTTTACGGGACAGAACCTCCTACGAGCAGTACTTC. Amino acids: CLRDRTSYEQYF. V gene TRBV7-7 combines with J gene TRBJ2-7; 7 nucleotides agree with TRBD1. This CDR3 has 12 amino acids. Germline values: CDR1 SSHAT, CDR2 FNYEAQ (reference sequence).

This clone was seen more than once but under ten times. This chain connects TRBV9 to TRBJ2-7; 9 bases line up with TRBD1. Trimming took 4 bases from V and 6 from J; bases not matched to a gene: 11. Germline assignment: CDR1 SGDLS and CDR2 YYNGEE. The CDR3 is 15 residues long. This CDR3 reads CASSLSGTGLGEQYF. CDR3 DNA: TGTGCCAGCAGCCTCTCCGGGACAGGGCTTGGCGAGCAGTACTTC.

A single count supports this clone. Its ends do not fully match the called genes, so a read error is possible. This sequence joins TRBV24-1 and TRBJ2-2; D is perhaps TRBD1 (6 bases). The V gene's germline CDR1 is KGHDR and CDR2 SFDVKD. The CDR3 extends over 14 amino acids. The CDR3 coding sequence is TGTGCCACCAGTGACCGTGGACAGCCCGGGAAGCTGTTTTTT. It specifies CATSDRGQPGKLFF.

V usage is TRBV7-8 and J usage is TRBJ2-1, with TRBD2 matching over 9 bases. The germline gives CDR1 SGHVS, CDR2 FQNEAQ. The CDR3 totals 16 residues. J lost 0 bases, V lost 5 bases, and 5 bases had no gene match. The CDR3 DNA reads TGTGCCAGCAGCGCTTCGGGACTAGCCTCCTACAATGAGCAGTTCTTC. Amino acid sequence: CASSASGLASYNEQFF.

The rearrangement uses TRBV25-1 and TRBJ1-2; unclear D gene. The germline V gene encodes CDR1 MGHDK and CDR2 SYGVNS. CDR3 size: 15 residues. Trimming took off 2 bases at V and 0 bases at J, with 10 bases between the two ends. Written as DNA, the CDR3 is TGTGCCAGCAGTGAAGGAGGTGTGACTAACTATGGCTACACCTTC. Translated: CASSEGGVTNYGYTF.

The rearrangement links TRBV5-4 to TRBJ1-1; 8 positions match TRBD1. With 3 bases clipped from V and 6 bases from J, the junction kept 16 bases outside the gene matches. The CDR3 totals 17 residues. The germline gives CDR1 SGHNT, CDR2 YYREEE (reference sequence). The CDR3 spells CASSSNRDRTPGAEAFF. CDR3 nucleotides: TGTGCCAGCAGCTCAAACCGGGACAGGACGCCGGGGGCTGAAGCTTTCTTT.